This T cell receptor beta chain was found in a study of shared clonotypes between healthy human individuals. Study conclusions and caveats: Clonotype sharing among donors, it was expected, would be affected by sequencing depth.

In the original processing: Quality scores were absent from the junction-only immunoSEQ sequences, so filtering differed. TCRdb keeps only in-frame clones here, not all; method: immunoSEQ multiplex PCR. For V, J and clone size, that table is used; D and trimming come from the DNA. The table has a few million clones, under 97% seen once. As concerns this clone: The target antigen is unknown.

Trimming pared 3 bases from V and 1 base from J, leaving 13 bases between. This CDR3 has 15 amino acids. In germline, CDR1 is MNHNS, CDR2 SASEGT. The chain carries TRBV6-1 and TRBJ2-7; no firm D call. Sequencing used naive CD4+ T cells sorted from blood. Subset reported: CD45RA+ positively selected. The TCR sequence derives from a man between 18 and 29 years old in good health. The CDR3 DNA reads TGTGCCAGCAGTGAGATAACCCTCGGGTCCTACGAGCAGTACTTC. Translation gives CASSEITLGSYEQYF.